These 6 T cell receptor beta chains came from one sample sequenced in a study of blood T cell repertoires in COVID-19. Clones were read by immunoSEQ multiplex PCR, and TCRdb kept only the in-frame ones, dropping some. The sample holds roughly 280,000 clones, 88% seen once. The sample consisted of peripheral blood. The receptors originated from a woman under 40 with COVID-19, enrolled during active disease.

The rearrangement joins TRBV16 to TRBJ1-5; 10 bases are a match to TRBD1. The junction had 6 bases not matched to a gene; V was cut back by 3 bases and J by 7 bases. Germline assignment: CDR1 KGHSY and CDR2 FQNENV. This CDR3 spans 15 amino acids. The CDR3 sequence is CASSQRQGAVQPQHF. The DNA for the CDR3 is TGTGCCAGCAGCCAGCGACAGGGGGCGGTCCAGCCCCAGCATTTT.

This chain joins TRBV7-9 and TRBJ2-7, with 8 nucleotides matching TRBD1. The V and J ends lost 8 bases and 6 bases, in that order; junction bases with no gene match: 9. Germline V CDR1 and CDR2: SEHNR, FQNEAQ (reference sequence). The CDR3 totals 13 residues. The CDR3 here is CASGQGARIEQYF. The DNA for the CDR3 is TGTGCCAGCGGGCAGGGGGCGCGAATCGAGCAGTACTTC.

The chain couples TRBV30 to TRBJ1-2; 7 nucleotides line up with TRBD1. Per germline, CDR1 GTSNPN and CDR2 SVGIG (reference sequence). The CDR3 contains 13 residues. V lost 2 bases and J lost 4; bases outside the gene matches: 4. CDR3: CAWSLQGTYGYTF. The CDR3 DNA is TGTGCCTGGAGTCTACAGGGGACCTATGGCTACACCTTC. Based on the CDR3 plus reference TRBV30 and TRBJ1-2, the full variable domain is SQTIHQWPATLVQPVGSPLSLECTVEGTSNPNLYWYRQAAGRGLQLLFYSVGIGQISSEVPQNLSASRPQDRQFILSSKKLLLSDSGFYLCAWSLQGTYGYTFGSGTRLTVV.

The chain combines TRBV4-3 with TRBJ2-1, with D possibly TRBD2 on 5 matching bases. Trimming cost V 0 bases and J 4 bases, with 13 bases left between them. CDR3 length equals 16 residues. Per the germline V gene, CDR1 is LGHNA and CDR2 is YSLEER. The CDR3 region is CASSQDVGQRYNEQFF. CDR3 nucleotides: TGCGCCAGCAGCCAAGACGTAGGCCAGCGGTACAATGAGCAGTTCTTC.

This clone came up once. The gene calls are TRBV2 and TRBJ1-5, with TRBD1 identical over 10 bases. V lost 8 bases and J lost 6; bases outside the gene matches: 7. Germline V gene lookup returns CDR1 SNHLY and CDR2 FYNNEI. This CDR3 spans 14 amino acids. CDR3 protein: CASGEDRGIQPQHF. As DNA, the CDR3 is TGTGCCAGCGGGGAGGACAGGGGGATTCAGCCCCAGCATTTT.

This rearrangement joins TRBV2 to TRBJ2-5, with a tentative D call TRBD2 (6 bases). Trimming shortened V by 7 bases and J by 0 bases, and 12 bases separated the two germline ends. The CDR3 totals 14 residues. CDR1 is SNHLY and CDR2 is FYNNEI in the germline V gene. Here the CDR3 reads CASTFGTHQETQYF. CDR3 coding DNA: TGTGCCAGCACCTTCGGGACTCACCAAGAGACCCAGTACTTC. Filled out from reference TRBV2 and TRBJ2-5, the complete variable domain reads EPEVTQTPSHQVTQMGQEVILRCVPISNHLYFYWYRQILGQKVEFLVSFYNNEISEKSEIFDDQFSVERPDGSNFTLKIRSTKLEDSAMYFCASTFGTHQETQYFGPGTRLLVL.